The table lists the clone carrying this T cell receptor (beta chain) with a few counts. This record belongs to a study of T cell responses to AZD1222 COVID-19 vaccine. Clones were sequenced by immunoSEQ multiplex PCR, and TCRdb holds only the in-frame ones, with some missing. The table shows some 150,000 clones, with approximately 90% occurring only once. V lost 7 bases and J 0 bases, leaving 6 bases between the germline ends. The CDR3 is made up of 13 amino acids. Germline V gene lookup returns CDR1 ENHRY and CDR2 SYGVKD. The input for sequencing was peripheral blood, taken 28 days after the second dose of the MenACWY control vaccine. This receptor was identified in an adult who received the MenACWY meningococcal vaccine as a control. The rearrangement uses TRBV10-3 and TRBJ2-2; D uncertain. In DNA form, the CDR3 reads TGTGCCATCAAAGGGACGAACACCGGGGAGCTGTTTTTT. This gives the protein CAIKGTNTGELFF.